This is a list of T cell receptor beta chains from one sample in a study of monozygotic twins with inflammatory bowel disease. TCRdb derives one entry per CDR3 protein from the 5' RACE reads, leaving out DNA. The table gives just over 300,000 distinct CDR3 sequences; the top ten clones make up roughly 5.3% of it. Sample: blood. The receptor set was obtained from a human donor with ulcerative colitis or Crohn's disease, or a healthy co-twin of an affected twin (not recorded which). Both conserved end residues are part of each CDR3.

V,J,CDR3
TRBV7-9,TRBJ1-5,CASSLAINQPQHF
TRBV3-1,TRBJ2-3,CASSQDDPRSGEGRPDTQYF
TRBV5-4,TRBJ1-2,CASSHVEKYGYTF
TRBV15,TRBJ1-5,CATSRTGTDNWQPQHF
TRBV12-3/TRBV12-4,TRBJ1-5,CASTPGQGGNQPQHF
TRBV13,TRBJ1-2,CASSLEAPGYYSYTF
TRBV20-1,TRBJ2-1,CSATRQVSSYNEQFF
TRBV20-1,TRBJ2-5,CSARDFSGRSYETQYF
TRBV5-8,TRBJ2-2,CASSINLGRTNTGELFF
TRBV15,TRBJ2-4,CATSRDEKGRIIQYF
TRBV6-2/TRBV6-3,TRBJ2-1,CASSYGGLAGGSNNEQFF
TRBV20-1,TRBJ2-7,CSAAANRGTGYEQYF
TRBV6-2/TRBV6-3,TRBJ2-7,CASSNRDPGSYEQYF
TRBV9,TRBJ1-6,CASSVEGFSPLHF
TRBV15,TRBJ2-1,CATSRDSNRYNEQFF
TRBV4-3,TRBJ2-2,CASSQKGGGPGELFF
TRBV7-2,TRBJ2-5,CASSLEGGIRTQYF
TRBV7-8,TRBJ2-3,CASSLFSDTQYF
TRBV30,TRBJ2-1,CAWSGFGSGEQFF
TRBV12-3/TRBV12-4,TRBJ1-5,CASSLAPYQPQHF
TRBV5-4,TRBJ2-2,CASSLAGGPFGELFF
TRBV4-3,TRBJ2-1,CASSQGLGLAGSRDEQFF
TRBV9,TRBJ2-1,CASSNGGVGEQFF
TRBV28,TRBJ1-1,CASSSVTTIGTEAFF
TRBV29-1,TRBJ2-3,CSVLVGGDTQYF
TRBV7-9,TRBJ1-5,CASSLEGDQPQHF
TRBV6-2/TRBV6-3,TRBJ2-1,CASSYYVSGVYNEQFF
TRBV9,TRBJ2-1,CASSLTGQSNNKQFF
TRBV12-3/TRBV12-4,TRBJ2-1,CASSEEDTLGQFF